This passage covers 9 T cell receptor beta chains from one sample sequenced in a study of T cell responses to AZD1222 COVID-19 vaccine. The method was immunoSEQ multiplex PCR; TCRdb's version includes in-frame clones alone and lacks a portion of them. Of around 200,000 clones in the sample, 80% to 95% are singletons; the top ten hold about 1%. This sample comprised peripheral blood, obtained 28 days after the second dose of the MenACWY control vaccine. Receptors were obtained from an adult who received the MenACWY meningococcal vaccine as a control.

This sequence joins TRBV2 and TRBJ1-1; D ambiguous. This CDR3 contains 13 residues. Trimming removed 4 bases from V and 1 base from J, with 7 bases in between. Germline-derived CDR1 and CDR2 are SNHLY and FYNNEI. CDR3 bases: TGTGCCAGCAGTGTATGGGAGAACACTGAAGCTTTCTTT. It translates to CASSVWENTEAFF. Using reference TRBV2 and TRBJ1-1 for the parts outside the CDR3, the full variable domain is EPEVTQTPSHQVTQMGQEVILRCVPISNHLYFYWYRQILGQKVEFLVSFYNNEISEKSEIFDDQFSVERPDGSNFTLKIRSTKLEDSAMYFCASSVWENTEAFFGQGTRLTVV.

This chain joins TRBV12-3 or TRBV12-4 and TRBJ1-2; maybe TRBD1 (6 bases). V shed 5 bases and J shed 7 bases, with 14 bases lying between them. CDR3 length: 13 residues. Written as DNA, the CDR3 is TGTGCCAGCAGTCTCGTAACAGGGACTGGCTACACCTTC. Its translation is CASSLVTGTGYTF.

The V gene is TRBV5-5, the J gene TRBJ1-5; D unclear. Trimming pared 0 bases from V and 0 bases from J, leaving 10 bases between. This CDR3 region has 16 residues. In germline, CDR1 is SGHKS, CDR2 YYEKEE (reference sequence). This CDR3 is CASSLEAAPSNQPQHF. CDR3 coding DNA: TGTGCCAGCAGCTTGGAGGCAGCACCTAGCAATCAGCCCCAGCATTTT. Full variable domain (missing parts from reference TRBV5-5 and TRBJ1-5): DAGVTQSPTHLIKTRGQQVTLRCSPISGHKSVSWYQQVLGQGPQFIFQYYEKEERGRGNFPDRFSARQFPNYSSELNVNALLLGDSALYLCASSLEAAPSNQPQHFGDGTRLSIL.

The gene calls are TRBV3-1 (or the pseudogene TRBV3-2) and TRBJ1-2; D call uncertain. The V end was cut by 0 bases, the J end by 8 bases, with 10 bases between. This CDR3 region has 13 residues. The germline V gene has CDR1 LGHDT and CDR2 YNNKEL (reference sequence). The CDR3 sequence is CASSQDWQRGYTF. CDR3 DNA: TGTGCCAGCAGCCAAGACTGGCAACGCGGCTACACCTTC.

This clone has more than one count but fewer than ten. The rearrangement links TRBV3-1 (or the pseudogene TRBV3-2) to TRBJ1-2; 7 nucleotides agree with TRBD1. This CDR3 is built from 13 residues. The trim removed 4 bases at V and 4 bases at J, leaving 3 bases unmatched. From germline, CDR1 is LGHDT and CDR2 YNNKEL (reference sequence). The DNA of the CDR3 is TGTGCCAGCAGCCCGGACAGGATCTATGGCTACACCTTC. The encoded protein is CASSPDRIYGYTF.

The chain recombines TRBV19 with TRBJ1-5; no firm D call. This CDR3 comprises 15 residues. Trimming left V 0 bases short and J 9 bases short, with 15 bases between. The germline gives CDR1 LNHDA, CDR2 SQIVND (reference sequence). CDR3 amino acids: CASSIENGPLRPQHF. The CDR3 coding sequence is TGTGCCAGTAGTATAGAAAACGGACCCCTCCGGCCCCAGCATTTT.

This chain connects TRBV27 to TRBJ2-1; the D call may be TRBD1 or TRBD2 (7 bases each). There are 16 residues in the CDR3. V dropped 6 bases and J dropped 3 bases, with 18 bases sitting between them. The germline V gene has CDR1 MNHEY and CDR2 SMNVEV (reference sequence). CDR3 region: CASSFSGGAVYNEQFF. In nucleotides, the CDR3 is TGTGCCAGCAGCTTTTCAGGGGGGGCCGTCTACAATGAGCAGTTCTTC.

V gene TRBV9 combines with J gene TRBJ2-1, with 12 bases identical to TRBD2. V was pared by 2 bases and J by 9 bases, with 3 bases of the junction left unmatched. The length of the CDR3 is 14 residues. CDR1 and CDR2 (germline): SGDLS, YYNGEE. The DNA for the CDR3 is TGTGCCAGCAGCGTTCTAGCGGGGGGGAGTGAGCAGTTCTTC. Its protein product is CASSVLAGGSEQFF.

V gene TRBV5-1 combines with J gene TRBJ1-6, with TRBD1 identical over 8 bases. Germline CDR1 is SGHRS and CDR2 is YFSETQ. V lost 2 bases, J lost 7 bases, and 2 bases stayed unmatched. CDR3 length: 14 residues. Here the CDR3 DNA reads TGCGCCAGCAGCTTCGGACAGGGAAATTCACCCCTCCACTTT. Its protein product is CASSFGQGNSPLHF. The full variable domain, completed using reference TRBV5-1 and TRBJ1-6, is KAGVTQTPRYLIKTRGQQVTLSCSPISGHRSVSWYQQTPGQGLQFLFEYFSETQRNKGNFPGRFSGRQFSNSRSEMNVSTLELGDSALYLCASSFGQGNSPLHFGNGTRLTVT.